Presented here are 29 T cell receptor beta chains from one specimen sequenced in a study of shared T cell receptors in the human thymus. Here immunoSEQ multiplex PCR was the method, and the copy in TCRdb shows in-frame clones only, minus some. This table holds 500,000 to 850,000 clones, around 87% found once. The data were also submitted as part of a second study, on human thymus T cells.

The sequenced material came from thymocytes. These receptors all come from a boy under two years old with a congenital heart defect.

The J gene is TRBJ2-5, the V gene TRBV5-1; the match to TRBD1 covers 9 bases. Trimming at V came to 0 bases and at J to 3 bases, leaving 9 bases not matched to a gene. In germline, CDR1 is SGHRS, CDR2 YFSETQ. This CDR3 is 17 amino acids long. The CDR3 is CASSLEGQGLSKETQYF. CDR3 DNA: TGCGCCAGCAGCTTGGAGGGACAGGGCCTCTCAAAAGAGACCCAGTACTTC.

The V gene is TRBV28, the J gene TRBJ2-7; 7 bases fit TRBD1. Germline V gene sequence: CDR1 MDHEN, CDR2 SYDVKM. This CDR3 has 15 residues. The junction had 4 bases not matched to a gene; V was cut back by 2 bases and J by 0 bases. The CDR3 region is CASSLNRGHSYEQYF. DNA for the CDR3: TGTGCCAGCAGTTTAAACAGGGGCCACTCCTACGAGCAGTACTTC.

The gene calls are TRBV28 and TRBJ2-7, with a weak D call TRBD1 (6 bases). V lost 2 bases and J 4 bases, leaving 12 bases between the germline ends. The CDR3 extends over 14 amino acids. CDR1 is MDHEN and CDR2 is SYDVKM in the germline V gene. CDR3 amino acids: CASSLENRVYEQYF. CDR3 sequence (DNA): TGTGCCAGCAGTTTAGAGAACAGGGTTTACGAGCAGTACTTC.

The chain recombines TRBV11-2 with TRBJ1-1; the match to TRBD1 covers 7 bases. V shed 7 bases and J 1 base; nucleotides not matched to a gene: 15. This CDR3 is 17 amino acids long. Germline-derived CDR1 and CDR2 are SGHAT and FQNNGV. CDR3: CASKSIGIGQENTEAFF. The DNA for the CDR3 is TGTGCCAGCAAATCCATCGGGATCGGACAGGAGAACACTGAAGCTTTCTTT.

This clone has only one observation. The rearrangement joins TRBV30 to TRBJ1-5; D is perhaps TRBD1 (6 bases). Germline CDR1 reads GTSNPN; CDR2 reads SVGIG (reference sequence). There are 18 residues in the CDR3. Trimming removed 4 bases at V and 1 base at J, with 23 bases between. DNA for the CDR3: TGTGCCTGGACAAGCCCAGGACAGACCCTGGGAAGCAATCAGCCCCAGCATTTT. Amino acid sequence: CAWTSPGQTLGSNQPQHF. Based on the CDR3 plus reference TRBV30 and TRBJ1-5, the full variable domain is SQTIHQWPATLVQPVGSPLSLECTVEGTSNPNLYWYRQAAGRGLQLLFYSVGIGQISSEVPQNLSASRPQDRQFILSSKKLLLSDSGFYLCAWTSPGQTLGSNQPQHFGDGTRLSIL.

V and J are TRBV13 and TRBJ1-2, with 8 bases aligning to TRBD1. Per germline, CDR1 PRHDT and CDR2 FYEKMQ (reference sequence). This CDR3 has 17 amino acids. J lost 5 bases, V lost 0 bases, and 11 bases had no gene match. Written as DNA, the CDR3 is TGTGCCAGCAGCTTAGGAGATAAGGACAGGGACGGGTATGGCTACACCTTC. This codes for CASSLGDKDRDGYGYTF.

CDR3: CATSSRQGARRGSITDTQYF. Here the CDR3 DNA reads TGTGCCACCAGCAGCAGACAGGGGGCCAGGAGGGGATCGATCACAGATACGCAGTATTTT. The chain is built from TRBV15 and TRBJ2-3, with 10 positions matching TRBD1. The CDR3 is 20 amino acids. Per the germline V gene, CDR1 is LNHNV and CDR2 is YYDKDF (reference sequence). V lost 3 bases to trimming and J lost 2 bases; unmatched junction nucleotides: 17.

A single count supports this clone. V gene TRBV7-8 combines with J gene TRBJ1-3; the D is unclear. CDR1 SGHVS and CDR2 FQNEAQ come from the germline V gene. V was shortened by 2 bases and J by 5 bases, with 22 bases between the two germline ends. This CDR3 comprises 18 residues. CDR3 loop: CASSLSNAEGRLRNTIYF. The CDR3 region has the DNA TGTGCCAGCAGCTTATCCAACGCCGAGGGCAGGCTTAGAAACACCATATATTTT.

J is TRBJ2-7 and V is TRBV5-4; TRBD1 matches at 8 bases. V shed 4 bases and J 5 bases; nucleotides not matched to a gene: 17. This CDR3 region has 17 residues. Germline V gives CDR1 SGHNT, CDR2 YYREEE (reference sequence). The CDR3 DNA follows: TGTGCCAGCAGCCTAGAAACGGACAGGGTGAGGGGAGACGAGCAGTACTTC. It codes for CASSLETDRVRGDEQYF.

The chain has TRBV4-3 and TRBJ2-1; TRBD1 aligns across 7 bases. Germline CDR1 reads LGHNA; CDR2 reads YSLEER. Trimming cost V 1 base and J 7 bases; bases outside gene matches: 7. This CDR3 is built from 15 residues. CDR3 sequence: CASSQVRDRKNEQFF. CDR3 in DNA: TGCGCCAGCAGCCAAGTCCGGGACAGAAAAAATGAGCAGTTCTTC.

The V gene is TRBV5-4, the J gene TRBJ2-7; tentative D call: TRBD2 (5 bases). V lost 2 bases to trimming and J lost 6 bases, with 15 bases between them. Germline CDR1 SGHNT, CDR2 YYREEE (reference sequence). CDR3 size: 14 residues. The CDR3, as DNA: TGTGCCAGCAGCTTAGAAGCCCCCGGAGGCGAGCAGTACTTC. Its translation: CASSLEAPGGEQYF.

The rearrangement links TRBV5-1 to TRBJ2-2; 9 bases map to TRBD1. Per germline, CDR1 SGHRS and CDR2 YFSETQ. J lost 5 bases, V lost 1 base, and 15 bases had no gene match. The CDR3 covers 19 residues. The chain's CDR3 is CASSLPCWTDRGGTGELFF. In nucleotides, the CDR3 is TGCGCCAGCAGCTTGCCTTGTTGGACCGACAGGGGGGGAACCGGGGAGCTGTTTTTT.

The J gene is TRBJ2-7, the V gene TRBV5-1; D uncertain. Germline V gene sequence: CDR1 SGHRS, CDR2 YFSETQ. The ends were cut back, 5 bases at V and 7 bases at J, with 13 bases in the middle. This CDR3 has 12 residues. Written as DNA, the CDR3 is TGCGCCAGCAGTTCCCTAGTGGATGAGCAGTACTTC. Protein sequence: CASSSLVDEQYF.

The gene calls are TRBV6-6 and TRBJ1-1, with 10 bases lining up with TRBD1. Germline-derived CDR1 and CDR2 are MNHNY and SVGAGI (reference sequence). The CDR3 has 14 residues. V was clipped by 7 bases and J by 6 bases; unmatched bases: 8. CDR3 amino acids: CASKLGQGVPEAFF. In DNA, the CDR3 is TGTGCCAGCAAACTCGGACAGGGGGTCCCTGAAGCTTTCTTT.

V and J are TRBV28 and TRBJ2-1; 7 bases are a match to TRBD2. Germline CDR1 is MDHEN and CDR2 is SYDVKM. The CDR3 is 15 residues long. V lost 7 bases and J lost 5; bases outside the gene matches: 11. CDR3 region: CASTTSANVDNEQFF. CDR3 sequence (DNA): TGTGCCAGCACCACTAGCGCCAACGTGGACAATGAGCAGTTCTTC.

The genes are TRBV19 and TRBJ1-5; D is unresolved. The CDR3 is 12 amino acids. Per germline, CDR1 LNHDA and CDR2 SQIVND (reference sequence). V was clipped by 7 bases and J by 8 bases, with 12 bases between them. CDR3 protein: CASKARGEPQHF. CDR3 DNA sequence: TGTGCCAGTAAGGCACGGGGTGAGCCCCAGCATTTT.

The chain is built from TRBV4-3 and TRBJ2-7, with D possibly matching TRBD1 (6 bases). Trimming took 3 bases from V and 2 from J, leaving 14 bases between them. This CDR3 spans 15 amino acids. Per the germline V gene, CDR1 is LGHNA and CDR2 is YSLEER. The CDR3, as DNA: TGCGCCAGCAGCCACGGACAGCCAAAGGCCTACGAGCAGTACTTC. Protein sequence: CASSHGQPKAYEQYF.

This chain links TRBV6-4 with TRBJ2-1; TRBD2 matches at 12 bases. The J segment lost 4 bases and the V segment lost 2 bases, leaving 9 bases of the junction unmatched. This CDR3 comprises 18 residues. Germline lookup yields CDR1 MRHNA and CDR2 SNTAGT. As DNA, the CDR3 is TGTGCCAGCAGTGACACGACTAGCGGGGGACTTCCATACAATGAGCAGTTCTTC. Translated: CASSDTTSGGLPYNEQFF.

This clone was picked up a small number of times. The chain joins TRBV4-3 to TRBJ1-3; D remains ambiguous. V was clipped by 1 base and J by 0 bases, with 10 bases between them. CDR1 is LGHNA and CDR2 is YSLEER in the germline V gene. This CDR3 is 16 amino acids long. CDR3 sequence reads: CASSQGPRSSGNTIYF. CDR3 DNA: TGCGCCAGCAGCCAAGGCCCAAGGAGCTCTGGAAACACCATATATTTT.

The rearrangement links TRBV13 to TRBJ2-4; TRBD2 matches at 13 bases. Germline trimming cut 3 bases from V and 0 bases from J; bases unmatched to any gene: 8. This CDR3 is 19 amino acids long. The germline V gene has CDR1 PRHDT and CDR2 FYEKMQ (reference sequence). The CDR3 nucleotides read TGTGCCAGCAGCTTCGCGACTAGCGGGAGGTATCTAGCCAAAAACATTCAGTACTTC. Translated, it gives CASSFATSGRYLAKNIQYF.

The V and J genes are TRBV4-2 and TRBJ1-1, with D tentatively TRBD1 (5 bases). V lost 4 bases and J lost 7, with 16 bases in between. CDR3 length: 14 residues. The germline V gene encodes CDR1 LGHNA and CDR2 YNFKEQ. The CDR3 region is CASSPRGGTLEAFF. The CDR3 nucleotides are TGTGCCAGCAGCCCCCGGGGAGGGACCCTTGAAGCTTTCTTT.

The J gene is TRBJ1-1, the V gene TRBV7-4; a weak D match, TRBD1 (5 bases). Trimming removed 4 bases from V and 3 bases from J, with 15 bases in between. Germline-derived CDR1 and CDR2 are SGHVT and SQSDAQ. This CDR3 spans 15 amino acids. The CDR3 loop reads CASSSTPRVDTEAFF. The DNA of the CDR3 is TGTGCCAGCAGCTCCACCCCCAGGGTGGACACTGAAGCTTTCTTT.

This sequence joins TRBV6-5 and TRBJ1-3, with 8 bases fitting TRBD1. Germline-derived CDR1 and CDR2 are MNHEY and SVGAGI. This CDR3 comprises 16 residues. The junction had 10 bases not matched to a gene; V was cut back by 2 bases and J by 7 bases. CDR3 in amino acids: CASSYRPAGGTNTIYF. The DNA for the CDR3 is TGTGCCAGCAGTTACCGGCCGGCAGGGGGCACGAACACCATATATTTT.

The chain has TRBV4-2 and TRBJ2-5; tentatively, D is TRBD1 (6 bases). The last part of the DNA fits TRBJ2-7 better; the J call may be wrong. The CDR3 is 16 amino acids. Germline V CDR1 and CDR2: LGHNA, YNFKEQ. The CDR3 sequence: CASSQAPVSQGHEQYF. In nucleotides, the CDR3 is TGTGCCAGCAGCCAAGCCCCAGTATCACAGGGCCACGAGCAGTACTTC.

The CDR3 sequence is CSDEGRETQYGYTF. The CDR3, as DNA: TGCAGCGACGAGGGACGGGAGACACAATATGGCTACACCTTC. This sequence joins TRBV29-1 and TRBJ1-2; possibly TRBD1 for D (5 bases). Trimming left V 7 bases short and J 5 bases short, with 20 bases between. CDR1 and CDR2 (germline): SQVTM, ANQGSEA. CDR3 length: 14 residues.

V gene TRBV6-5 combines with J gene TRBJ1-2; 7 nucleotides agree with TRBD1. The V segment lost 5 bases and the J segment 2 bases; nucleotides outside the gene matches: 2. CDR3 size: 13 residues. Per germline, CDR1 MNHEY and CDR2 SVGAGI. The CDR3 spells CASSAQGNYGYTF. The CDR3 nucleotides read TGTGCCAGCAGTGCACAGGGGAACTATGGCTACACCTTC.

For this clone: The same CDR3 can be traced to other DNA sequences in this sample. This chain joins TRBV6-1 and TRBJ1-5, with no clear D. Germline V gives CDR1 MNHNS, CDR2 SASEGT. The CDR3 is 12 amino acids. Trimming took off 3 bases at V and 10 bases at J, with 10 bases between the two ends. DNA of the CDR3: TGTGCCAGCAGTGATCCAGATTCACCCCAGCATTTT. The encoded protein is CASSDPDSPQHF.

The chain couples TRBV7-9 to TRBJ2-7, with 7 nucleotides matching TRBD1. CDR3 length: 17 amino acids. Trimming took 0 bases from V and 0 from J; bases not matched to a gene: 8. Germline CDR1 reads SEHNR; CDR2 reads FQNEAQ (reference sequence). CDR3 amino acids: CASSLALGGTASYEQYF. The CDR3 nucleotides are TGTGCCAGCAGCTTAGCGCTTGGTGGGACAGCCTCCTACGAGCAGTACTTC.

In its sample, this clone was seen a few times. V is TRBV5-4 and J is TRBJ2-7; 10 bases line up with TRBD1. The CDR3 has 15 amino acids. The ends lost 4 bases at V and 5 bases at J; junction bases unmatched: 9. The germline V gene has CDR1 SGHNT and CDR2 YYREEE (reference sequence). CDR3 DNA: TGTGCCAGCAGCCCGTCGGGACAGGGGAACCACGAGCAGTACTTC. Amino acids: CASSPSGQGNHEQYF.